This T cell receptor (beta chain) was sequenced in a study of blood T cell repertoires in COVID-19. Study-level background: Both acute and convalescent COVID-19 samples were obtained from the United States, Italy and Spain.

This clone was seen more than once but under ten times. Sequenced by immunoSEQ multiplex PCR; TCRdb stores in-frame clones only, minus some. The table records some 260,000 clones, 70% to 85% of them present only once. This CDR3 comprises 15 residues. Trimming removed 5 bases from V and 7 bases from J; junction bases left unmatched: 10. Per germline, CDR1 LGHNT and CDR2 FRNRAP. The clonotype comes from a woman older than 75 with active or convalescent COVID-19. The chain combines TRBV12-5 with TRBJ1-4; TRBD1 agrees at 7 bases. Sequenced input: peripheral blood. CDR3 in amino acids: CASGVTGAVGEKLFF. CDR3 bases: TGTGCTAGTGGTGTAACAGGGGCGGTGGGTGAAAAACTGTTTTTT. Full variable domain (missing parts from reference TRBV12-5 and TRBJ1-4): DARVTQTPRHKVTEMGQEVTMRCQPILGHNTVFWYRQTMMQGLELLAYFRNRAPLDDSGMPKDRFSAEMPDATLATLKIQPSEPRDSAVYFCASGVTGAVGEKLFFGSGTQLSVL.